This T cell receptor beta chain was documented in a study of somatic mutations in cytotoxic T cells in rheumatoid arthritis (dated by TCRdb to 2016 to 2017). Regarding the complete study: Right after diagnosis and prior to the start of any treatment, more than 25 ml EDTA of peripheral blood was drawn from patients. TCRB deep sequencing covered over 55 patients with rheumatoid arthritis along with 20 to 25 healthy controls. The median ages of the patient and control groups were essentially identical. In newly diagnosed rheumatoid arthritis without treatment, the study examined if expanded CD8+ T-cell clones harbor somatic mutations, relying on TCRB deep sequencing to characterize clonality. Sorted V beta1+ cells also underwent TCRB sequencing, and some V beta antibody-stained T-cell populations were flow-sorted at nearly 100% purity on a FACSAria II or Sony SH800.

This clone appeared a few times. There is no known antigen for this receptor. Base qualities are not recorded, but no much larger clone differs from it by a single base. V drops 1 base and J drops 1 base, leaving 7 bases in between. The CDR3 starts with the cysteine, ends with the phenylalanine, and has 14 residues. The CDR3 DNA has 42 bases and is translated from base 1. The germline V gene yields SGHVS for CDR1 and FNYEAQ for CDR2. Sequencing of TCRB CDR3 was done on genomic DNA with the immunoSEQ assay. The paper's data handling went like this. Published virus-specific TCRB sequences were compared with patient CD8+ clones larger than 1%, and only a few matches were found. The analyses included only productive TCRB rearrangements. Defining a clone by its unique TCRB CDR3 sequence, the study calculated clonality as a productive clonality index derived from Shannon entropy. The template counts of each clone relative to the total templates per sample were used to calculate repertoire overlap between two samples. A correlation with a Spearman r of roughly 0.66 was found between V-gene usage by flow cytometry and V-gene usage by TCRB sequencing. TCRdb re-hosts the immuneACCESS table, in-frame sequences only. Its copies lack some clones; in the studies checked, an unresolved V gene accounts for under half of them, and the cause for the rest is not known. That table is the source of V, J and clone size, and D and trimming were worked out from the DNA. The sample table records roughly 20,000 clones; about 83% of these occur just once. In total, the top ten clones hold approximately 15% of the sample.

Positive magnetic bead selection on an AutoMACS was used to isolate CD4+ and CD8+ cells, with flow cytometry used to check purity. A TCR V beta antibody panel was used in flow cytometry to screen first for clonal expansions, which were then characterized by TCRB deep sequencing of sorted CD8+ fractions. Peripheral blood mononuclear cells were obtained using density gradient separation with Ficoll-Paque PLUS. Nucleospin Tissue or Tissue XS kits were used to extract DNA from CD4-enriched, CD8-enriched or PBMC samples, and a Qubit 2.0 fluorometer was used for quantification. What the study reported, not specific to this receptor: There was no significant difference in CD8+ T-cell clonality between rheumatoid arthritis patients and age-matched healthy controls. In about an eighth of the roughly 60 patients, more than 20% of CD8+ cells belonged to the largest CD8+ clone, while several identical CD8+ TCRB sequences were shared between blood and synovial fluid. The finding that TRBV07 was slightly underrepresented in patients was left unadjusted for multiple comparisons. In patients, CD8+ clonality rose with age (Spearman r ~ 0.45), which was not the case in healthy controls. It was unknown which antigens the expanded CD8+ clones targeted, and their absence from virus-specific databases did not exclude viral specificity.

This clonotype was obtained from an adult with rheumatoid arthritis. The sequence joins TRBV7-6 to TRBJ1-1; the D gene is not confidently resolved. Input material: CD8+ T cells sorted from blood. In nucleotides, the sequence is TGTGCCAGCAGCTTAGGGGCAGCGAACACTGAAGCTTTCTTT. This codes for CASSLGAANTEAFF.